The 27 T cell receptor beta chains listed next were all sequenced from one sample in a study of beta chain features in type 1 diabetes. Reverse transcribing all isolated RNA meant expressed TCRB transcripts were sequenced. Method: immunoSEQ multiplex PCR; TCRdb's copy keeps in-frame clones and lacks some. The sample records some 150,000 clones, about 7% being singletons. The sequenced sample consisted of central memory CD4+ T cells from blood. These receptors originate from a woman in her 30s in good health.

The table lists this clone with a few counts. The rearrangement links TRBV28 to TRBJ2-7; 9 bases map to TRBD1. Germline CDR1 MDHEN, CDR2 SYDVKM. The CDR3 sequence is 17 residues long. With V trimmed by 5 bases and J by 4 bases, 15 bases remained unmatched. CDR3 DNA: TGTGCCAGCAGTGCCTCCTCCGGGACAGGGCTTAGGTACGAGCAGTACTTC. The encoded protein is CASSASSGTGLRYEQYF.

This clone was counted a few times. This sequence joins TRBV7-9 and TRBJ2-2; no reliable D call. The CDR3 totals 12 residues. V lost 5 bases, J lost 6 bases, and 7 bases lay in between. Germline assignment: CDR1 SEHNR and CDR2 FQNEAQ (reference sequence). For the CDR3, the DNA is TGTGCCAGCAGCGAGTTGGCCGGGGAGCTGTTTTTT. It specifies CASSELAGELFF.

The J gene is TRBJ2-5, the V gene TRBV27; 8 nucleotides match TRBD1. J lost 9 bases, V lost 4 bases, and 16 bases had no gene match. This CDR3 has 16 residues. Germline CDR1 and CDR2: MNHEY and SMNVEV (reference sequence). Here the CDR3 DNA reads TGTGCCAGCAGTTCATCGGCCGGGACAGGCCCCTTGGCCCAGTACTTC. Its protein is CASSSSAGTGPLAQYF.

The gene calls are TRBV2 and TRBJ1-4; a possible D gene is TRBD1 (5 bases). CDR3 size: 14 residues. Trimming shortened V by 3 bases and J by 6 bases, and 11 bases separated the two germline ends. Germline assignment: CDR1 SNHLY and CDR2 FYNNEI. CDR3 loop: CASSDRTTDEKLFF. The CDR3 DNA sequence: TGTGCCAGCAGTGATCGGACAACCGATGAAAAACTGTTTTTT.

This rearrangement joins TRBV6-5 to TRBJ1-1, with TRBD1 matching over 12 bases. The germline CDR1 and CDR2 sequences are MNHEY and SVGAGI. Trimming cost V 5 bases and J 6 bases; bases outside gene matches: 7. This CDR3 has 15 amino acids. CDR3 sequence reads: CASSGDRGRSAEAFF. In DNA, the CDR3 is TGTGCCAGCAGTGGGGACAGGGGGCGAAGCGCTGAAGCTTTCTTT.

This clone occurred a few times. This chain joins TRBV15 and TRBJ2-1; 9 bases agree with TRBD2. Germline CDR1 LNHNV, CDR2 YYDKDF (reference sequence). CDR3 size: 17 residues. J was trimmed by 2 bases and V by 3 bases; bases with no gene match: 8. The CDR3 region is CATSRVRSGSPYNEQFF. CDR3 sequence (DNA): TGTGCCACCAGCAGGGTGCGTAGCGGGAGCCCCTACAATGAGCAGTTCTTC.

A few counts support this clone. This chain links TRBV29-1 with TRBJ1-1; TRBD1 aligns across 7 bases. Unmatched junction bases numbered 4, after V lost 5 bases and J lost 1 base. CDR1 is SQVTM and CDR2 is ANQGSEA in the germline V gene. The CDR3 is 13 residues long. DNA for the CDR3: TGCAGCGTTTCCAGGGGGGCGAACACTGAAGCTTTCTTT. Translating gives CSVSRGANTEAFF. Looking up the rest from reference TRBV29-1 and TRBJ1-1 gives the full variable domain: SAVISQKPSRDICQRGTSLTIQCQVDSQVTMMFWYRQQPGQSLTLIATANQGSEATYESGFVIDKFPISRPNLTFSTLTVSNMSPEDSSIYLCSVSRGANTEAFFGQGTRLTVV.

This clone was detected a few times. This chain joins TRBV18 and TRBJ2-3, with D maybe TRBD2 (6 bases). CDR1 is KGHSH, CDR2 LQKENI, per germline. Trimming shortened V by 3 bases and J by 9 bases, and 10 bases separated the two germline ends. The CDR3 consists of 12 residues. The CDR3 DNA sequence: TGTGCCAGCTCACCGGCGGGAAGCACGCAGTATTTT. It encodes CASSPAGSTQYF.

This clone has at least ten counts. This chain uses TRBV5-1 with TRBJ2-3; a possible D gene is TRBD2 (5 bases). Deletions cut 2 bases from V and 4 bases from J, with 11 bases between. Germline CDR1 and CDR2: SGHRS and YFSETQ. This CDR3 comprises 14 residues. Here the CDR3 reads CASSLAVPPDTQYF. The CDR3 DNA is TGCGCCAGCAGCTTAGCGGTCCCCCCAGATACGCAGTATTTT.

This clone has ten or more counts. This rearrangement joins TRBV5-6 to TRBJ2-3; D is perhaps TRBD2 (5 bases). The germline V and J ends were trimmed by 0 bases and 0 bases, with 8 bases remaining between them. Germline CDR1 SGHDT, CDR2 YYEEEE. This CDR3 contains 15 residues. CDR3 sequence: CASSLGWTSTDTQYF. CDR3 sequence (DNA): TGTGCCAGCAGCTTGGGCTGGACTAGCACAGATACGCAGTATTTT.

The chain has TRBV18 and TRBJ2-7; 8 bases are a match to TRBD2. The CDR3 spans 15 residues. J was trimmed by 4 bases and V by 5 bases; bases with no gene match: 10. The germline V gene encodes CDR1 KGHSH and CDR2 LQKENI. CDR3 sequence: CASSTNSGARYEQYF. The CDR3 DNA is TGTGCCAGCTCAACAAATAGCGGGGCCAGATACGAGCAGTACTTC.

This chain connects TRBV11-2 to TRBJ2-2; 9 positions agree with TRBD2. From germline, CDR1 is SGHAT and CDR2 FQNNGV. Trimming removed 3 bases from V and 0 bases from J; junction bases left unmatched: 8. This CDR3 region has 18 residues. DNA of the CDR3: TGTGCCAGCAGCTTTCCGCGCGCGGGGGGGGCGAACACCGGGGAGCTGTTTTTT. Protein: CASSFPRAGGANTGELFF.

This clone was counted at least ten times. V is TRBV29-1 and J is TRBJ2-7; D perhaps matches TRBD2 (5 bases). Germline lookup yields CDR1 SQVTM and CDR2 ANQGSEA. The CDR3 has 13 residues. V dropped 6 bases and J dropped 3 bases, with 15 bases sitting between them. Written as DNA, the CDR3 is TGCAGCGTGACGGACTCCCGTCGCTACGAGCAGTACTTC. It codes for CSVTDSRRYEQYF.

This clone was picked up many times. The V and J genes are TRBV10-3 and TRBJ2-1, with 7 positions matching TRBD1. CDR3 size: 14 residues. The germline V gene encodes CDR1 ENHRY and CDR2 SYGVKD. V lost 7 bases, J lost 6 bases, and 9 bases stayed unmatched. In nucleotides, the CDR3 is TGTGCCATCAAAGACAGGGTAGCCCCCAATGAGCAGTTCTTC. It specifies CAIKDRVAPNEQFF.

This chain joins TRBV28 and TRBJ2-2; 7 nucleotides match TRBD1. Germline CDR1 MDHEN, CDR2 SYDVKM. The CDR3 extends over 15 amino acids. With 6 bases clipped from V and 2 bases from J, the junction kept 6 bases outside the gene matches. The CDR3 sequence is CASSPTGTNTGELFF. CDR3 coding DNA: TGTGCCAGCAGCCCGACAGGGACCAACACCGGGGAGCTGTTTTTT.

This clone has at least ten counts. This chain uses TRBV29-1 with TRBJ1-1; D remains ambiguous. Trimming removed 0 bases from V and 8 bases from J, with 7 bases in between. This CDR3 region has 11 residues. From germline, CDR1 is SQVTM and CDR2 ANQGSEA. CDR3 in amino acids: CSVEDGQEAFF. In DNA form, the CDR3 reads TGCAGCGTTGAAGATGGGCAGGAAGCTTTCTTT.

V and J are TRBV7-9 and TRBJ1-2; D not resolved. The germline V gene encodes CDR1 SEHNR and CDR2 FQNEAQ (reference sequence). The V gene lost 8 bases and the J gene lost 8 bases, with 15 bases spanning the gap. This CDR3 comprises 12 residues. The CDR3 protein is CASVGREAGYTF. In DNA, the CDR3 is TGTGCCAGCGTAGGGAGGGAAGCCGGCTACACCTTC. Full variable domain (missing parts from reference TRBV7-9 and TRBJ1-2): DTGVSQNPRHKITKRGQNVTFRCDPISEHNRLYWYRQTLGQGPEFLTYFQNEAQLEKSRLLSDRFSAERPKGSFSTLEIQRTEQGDSAMYLCASVGREAGYTFGSGTRLTVV.

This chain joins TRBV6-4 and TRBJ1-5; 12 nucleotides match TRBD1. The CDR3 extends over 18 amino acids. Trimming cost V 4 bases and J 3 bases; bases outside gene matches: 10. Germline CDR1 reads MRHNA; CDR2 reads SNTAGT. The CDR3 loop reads CASSGGQGAPRVNQPQHF. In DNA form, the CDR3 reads TGTGCCAGCAGTGGGGGACAGGGGGCGCCTCGGGTCAATCAGCCCCAGCATTTT.

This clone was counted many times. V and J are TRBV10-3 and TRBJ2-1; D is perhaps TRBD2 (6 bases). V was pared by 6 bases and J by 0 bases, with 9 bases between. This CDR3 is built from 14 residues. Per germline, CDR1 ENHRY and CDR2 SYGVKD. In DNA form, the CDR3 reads TGTGCCATCAGGGGACTGAGCTCCTACAATGAGCAGTTCTTC. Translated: CAIRGLSSYNEQFF.

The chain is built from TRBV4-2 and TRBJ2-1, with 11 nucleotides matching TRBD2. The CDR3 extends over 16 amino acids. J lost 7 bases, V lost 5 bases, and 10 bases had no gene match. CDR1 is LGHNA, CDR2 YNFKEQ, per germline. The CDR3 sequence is CASSFVAGGPRNEQFF. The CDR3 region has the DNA TGTGCCAGCAGCTTCGTAGCGGGAGGGCCAAGGAATGAGCAGTTCTTC.

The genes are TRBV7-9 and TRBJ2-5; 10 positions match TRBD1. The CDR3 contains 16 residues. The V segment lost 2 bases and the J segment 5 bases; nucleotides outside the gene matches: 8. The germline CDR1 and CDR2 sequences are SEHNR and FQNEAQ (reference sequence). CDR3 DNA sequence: TGTGCCAGCAGCTTACTACAGGGACAGGGGCATGAGACCCAGTACTTC. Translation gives CASSLLQGQGHETQYF.

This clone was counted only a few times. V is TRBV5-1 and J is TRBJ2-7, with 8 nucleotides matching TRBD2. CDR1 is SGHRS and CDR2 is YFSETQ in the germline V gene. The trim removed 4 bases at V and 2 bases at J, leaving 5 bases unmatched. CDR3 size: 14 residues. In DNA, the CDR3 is TGCGCCAGCAGCAAGATAGCGGGGCCCTACGAGCAGTACTTC. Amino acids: CASSKIAGPYEQYF.

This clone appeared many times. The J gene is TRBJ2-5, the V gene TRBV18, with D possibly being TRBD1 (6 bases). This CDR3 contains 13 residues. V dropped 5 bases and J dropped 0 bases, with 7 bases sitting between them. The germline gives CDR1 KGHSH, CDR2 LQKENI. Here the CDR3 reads CASSGQNQETQYF. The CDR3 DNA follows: TGTGCCAGCTCAGGACAGAACCAAGAGACCCAGTACTTC. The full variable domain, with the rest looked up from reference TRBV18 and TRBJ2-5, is NAGVMQNPRHLVRRRGQEARLRCSPMKGHSHVYWYRQLPEEGLKFMVYLQKENIIDESGMPKERFSAEFPKEGPSILRIQQVVRGDSAAYFCASSGQNQETQYFGPGTRLLVL.

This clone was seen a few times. The CDR3 DNA is TGTGCCAGCAGCCCCGACAGGAACTATGGCTACACCTTC. It codes for CASSPDRNYGYTF. This chain links TRBV7-9 with TRBJ1-2; a possible D gene is TRBD1 (6 bases). Germline V CDR1 and CDR2: SEHNR, FQNEAQ (reference sequence). The CDR3 is 13 residues long. V was trimmed by 5 bases and J by 2 bases, leaving 9 bases between them.

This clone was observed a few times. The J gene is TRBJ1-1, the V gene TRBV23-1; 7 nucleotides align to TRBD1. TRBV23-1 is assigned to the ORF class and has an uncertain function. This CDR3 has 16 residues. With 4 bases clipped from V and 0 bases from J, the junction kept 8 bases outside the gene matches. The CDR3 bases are TGCGCCAGCAGTCCTACGACAGGGCCCATGAACACTGAAGCTTTCTTT. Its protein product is CASSPTTGPMNTEAFF.

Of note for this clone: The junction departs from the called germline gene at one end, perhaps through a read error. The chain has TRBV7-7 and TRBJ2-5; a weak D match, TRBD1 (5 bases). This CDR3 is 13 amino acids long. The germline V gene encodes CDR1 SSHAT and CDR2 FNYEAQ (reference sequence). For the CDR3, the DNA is TGTGCTAGCAGCTTGGACAACCAAGAGACCCAGTACTTC. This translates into CASSLDNQETQYF. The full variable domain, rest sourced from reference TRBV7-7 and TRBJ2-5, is GAGVSQSPRYKVTKRGQDVTLRCDPISSHATLYWYQQALGQGPEFLTYFNYEAQPDKSGLPSDRFSAERPEGSISTLTIQRTEQRDSAMYRCASSLDNQETQYFGPGTRLLVL.

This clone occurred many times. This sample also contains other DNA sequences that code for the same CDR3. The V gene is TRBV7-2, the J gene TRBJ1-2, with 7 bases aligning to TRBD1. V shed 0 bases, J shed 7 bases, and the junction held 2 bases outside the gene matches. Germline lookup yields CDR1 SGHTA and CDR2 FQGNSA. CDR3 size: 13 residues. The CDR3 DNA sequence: TGTGCCAGCAGCTTAGCAGGGACAGCTGGCTACACCTTC. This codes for CASSLAGTAGYTF.